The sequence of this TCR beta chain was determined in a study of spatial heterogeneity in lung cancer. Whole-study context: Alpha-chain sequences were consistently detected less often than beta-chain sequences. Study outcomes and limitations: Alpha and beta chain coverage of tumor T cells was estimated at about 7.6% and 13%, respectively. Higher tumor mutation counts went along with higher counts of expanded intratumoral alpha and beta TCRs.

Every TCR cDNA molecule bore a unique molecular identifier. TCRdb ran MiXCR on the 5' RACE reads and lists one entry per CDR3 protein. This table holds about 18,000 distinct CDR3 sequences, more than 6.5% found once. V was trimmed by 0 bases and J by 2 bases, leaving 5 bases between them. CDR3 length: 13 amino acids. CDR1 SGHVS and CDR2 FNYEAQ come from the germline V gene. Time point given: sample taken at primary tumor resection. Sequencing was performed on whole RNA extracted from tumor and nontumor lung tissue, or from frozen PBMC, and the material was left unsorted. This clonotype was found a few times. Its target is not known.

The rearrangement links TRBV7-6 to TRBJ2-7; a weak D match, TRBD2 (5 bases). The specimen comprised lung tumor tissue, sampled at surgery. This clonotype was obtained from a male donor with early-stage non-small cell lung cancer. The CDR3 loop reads CASSLAGAYEQYF. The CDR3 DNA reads TGTGCCAGCAGCTTAGCCGGGGCCTACGAGCAGTACTTC.